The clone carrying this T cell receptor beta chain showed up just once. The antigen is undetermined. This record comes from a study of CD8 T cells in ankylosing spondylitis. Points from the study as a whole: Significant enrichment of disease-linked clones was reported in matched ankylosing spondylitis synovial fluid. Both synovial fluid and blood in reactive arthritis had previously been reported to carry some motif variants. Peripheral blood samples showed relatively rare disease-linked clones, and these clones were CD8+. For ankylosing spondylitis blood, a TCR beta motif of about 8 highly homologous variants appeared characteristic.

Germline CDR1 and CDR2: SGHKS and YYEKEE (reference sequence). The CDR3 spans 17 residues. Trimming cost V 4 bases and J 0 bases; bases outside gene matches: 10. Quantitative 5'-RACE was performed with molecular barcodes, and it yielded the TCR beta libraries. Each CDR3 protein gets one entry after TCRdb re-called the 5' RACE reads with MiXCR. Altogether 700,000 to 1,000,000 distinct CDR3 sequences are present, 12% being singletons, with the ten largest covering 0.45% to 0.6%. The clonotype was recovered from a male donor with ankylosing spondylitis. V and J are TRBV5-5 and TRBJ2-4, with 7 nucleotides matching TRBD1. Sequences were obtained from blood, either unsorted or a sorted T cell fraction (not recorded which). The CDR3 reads CASSARTGLLAKNIQYF. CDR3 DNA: TGTGCCAGCAGCGCAAGGACAGGCCTCTTAGCCAAAAACATTCAGTACTTC.